Detailed here is one T cell receptor beta chain. Losses at the gene ends were 9 bases for V and 10 bases for J; bases not matched to a gene: 9. From germline, CDR1 is SNHLY and CDR2 FYNNEI. The length of the CDR3 is 13 residues. The data originate from a study of PD-L1 blockade in urothelial cancer. Libraries were prepared by immunoSEQ multiplex PCR; TCRdb keeps only in-frame clonotypes and omits some of them. The table lists more than 75,000 clones, 90% of them singletons. The material sequenced was PBMCs, taken around atezolizumab (anti-PD-L1) treatment. This chain joins TRBV2 and TRBJ2-1, with 10 bases that match TRBD2. This clonotype was obtained from a man aged 60-69 years with urothelial cancer. DNA for the CDR3: TGTGCCAGTCAGCGGGGGGGCAGCGACGAGCAGTTCTTC. It is translated as CASQRGGSDEQFF.